The 18 T cell receptor beta chains below all came from one sample that was sequenced in a study of yellow fever vaccine responses in identical twins (dated by TCRdb to 2017 to 2018). Library creation used RT-PCR. For sequencing, an Illumina HiSeq 2500 was employed. TCRdb handled the public reads itself, with Q25 trimming in fastp and clone calling in MiXCR, and kept productive beta chains. Records with the same CDR3 protein are collapsed into one entry carrying the most frequent genes and DNA. Within this sample are under 7,500 distinct CDR3 sequences, with about 83% of them counted one time only. The leading ten clones occupy roughly 3.5% of the sample. The material sequenced was T cells from blood (PBMCs), unsorted or a sorted subset (not recorded which), taken before or after yellow fever vaccination (not recorded which). These receptors all stem from a woman under 30 who received the yellow fever vaccine. Donor details come from another sample of the same person, matched by shared clones.

V usage is TRBV27 and J usage is TRBJ1-1; D gene unclear. CDR1 MNHEY and CDR2 SMNVEV come from the germline V gene (reference sequence). CDR3 size: 13 residues. V lost 3 bases to trimming and J lost 3 bases, with 8 bases between them. In DNA form, the CDR3 reads TGTGCCAGCAGTTTCTACGCGGACACTGAAGCTTTCTTT. This gives the protein CASSFYADTEAFF.

The genes are TRBV11-1 and TRBJ2-1, with D perhaps TRBD1 (5 bases). Per germline, CDR1 SGHAT and CDR2 FQDESV (reference sequence). V lost 5 bases, J lost 4 bases, and 15 bases lay in between. The CDR3 length is 15 residues. This chain's CDR3 is CASSQTEALYNEQFF. The CDR3 DNA is TGTGCCAGCAGCCAGACAGAGGCTTTGTACAATGAGCAGTTCTTC.

This clonotype was seen just once. The chain is built from TRBV15 and TRBJ2-7; D gene unclear. Germline V gene sequence: CDR1 LNHNV, CDR2 YYDKDF (reference sequence). This CDR3 spans 15 amino acids. Between the trimmed V and J ends, which lost 2 bases and 5 bases, there was a span of 16 bases. This CDR3 is CATSRHYSQLHEQYF. CDR3 nucleotide sequence: TGTGCCACCAGCAGACACTATTCCCAACTCCACGAGCAGTACTTC.

The chain carries TRBV10-3 and TRBJ2-5, with D possibly being TRBD1 (5 bases). The CDR3 sequence is 15 residues long. CDR1 and CDR2 from the germline V gene are ENHRY and SYGVKD. V lost 8 bases to trimming and J lost 3 bases, with 19 bases between them. CDR3 DNA sequence: TGTGCCATCTCGATGCGTTTGACAGAGAAAGAGACCCAGTACTTC. Amino acids: CAISMRLTEKETQYF.

This clonotype was observed a single time. The chain recombines TRBV4-3 with TRBJ2-7, with 8 bases fitting TRBD1. The CDR3 extends over 16 amino acids. V was pared by 4 bases and J by 0 bases, with 8 bases of the junction left unmatched. CDR1 and CDR2 from the germline V gene are LGHNA and YSLEER. CDR3 amino acids: CASSRERQGTSYEQYF. The CDR3 bases are TGCGCCAGCAGCCGGGAACGACAGGGGACCTCCTACGAGCAGTACTTC.

This clonotype was observed once. The chain links TRBV14 to TRBJ2-3; 8 bases align to TRBD2. CDR1 and CDR2 from the germline V gene are SGHDN and FVKESK. The J segment lost 2 bases and the V segment lost 4 bases, leaving 5 bases of the junction unmatched. The CDR3 is 15 amino acids. The CDR3 region is CASSLPGLDTDTQYF. The CDR3 DNA is TGTGCCAGCAGCCTACCGGGACTAGACACAGATACGCAGTATTTT.

The chain has TRBV29-1 and TRBJ2-1; 10 bases are shared with TRBD2. Losses at the gene ends were 4 bases for V and 9 bases for J; bases not matched to a gene: 9. CDR3 length: 14 amino acids. The germline V gene has CDR1 SQVTM and CDR2 ANQGSEA. The CDR3 coding sequence is TGCAGCGTTGGGGGAGAGCGGGAGGGCCCTGAGCAGTTCTTC. Protein sequence: CSVGGEREGPEQFF.

The CDR3 loop is CASSQEMESGNTIYF. The CDR3 coding sequence is TGCGCCAGCAGCCAAGAGATGGAGTCTGGAAACACCATATATTTT. This rearrangement joins TRBV4-3 to TRBJ1-3; no clear D. Germline loops: CDR1 LGHNA, CDR2 YSLEER. The CDR3 spans 15 residues. Trimming stripped 0 bases from V and 1 base from J, with 7 bases between.

V usage is TRBV5-1 and J usage is TRBJ1-1, with TRBD1 as a possible D gene (5 bases). Germline-derived CDR1 and CDR2 are SGHRS and YFSETQ. The CDR3 totals 12 residues. The V end was cut by 0 bases, the J end by 5 bases, with 5 bases between. This chain's CDR3 is CASSLEGTEAFF. In nucleotides, the CDR3 is TGCGCCAGCAGCTTGGAGGGGACTGAAGCTTTCTTT.

The rearrangement joins TRBV5-1 to TRBJ2-7; TRBD2 matches 11 bases. This CDR3 spans 16 amino acids. The V and J ends lost 4 bases and 3 bases, in that order; junction bases with no gene match: 9. Germline V gene data show CDR1 as SGHRS and CDR2 as YFSETQ. The CDR3 DNA reads TGCGCCAGCAGCCTGGGACTAGCGGAGCCCTTCTACGAGCAGTACTTC. As protein: CASSLGLAEPFYEQYF.

The chain is built from TRBV7-2 and TRBJ2-7, with TRBD2 identical over 12 bases. The germline V gene has CDR1 SGHTA and CDR2 FQGNSA. The CDR3 runs 14 residues. Trimming removed 6 bases from V and 4 bases from J; junction bases left unmatched: 4. The CDR3 DNA reads TGTGCCAGCAGGCTAGCGGGAGGGTTTTACGAGCAGTACTTC. Its protein product is CASRLAGGFYEQYF.

This chain connects TRBV28 to TRBJ2-7, with D possibly TRBD2 on 5 matching bases. The CDR3 sequence is 14 residues long. Germline CDR1 MDHEN, CDR2 SYDVKM. The V gene lost 5 bases and the J gene lost 4 bases, with 15 bases spanning the gap. The CDR3 loop is CASSPRGFSYEQYF. CDR3 DNA sequence: TGTGCCAGCAGTCCCCGCGGGTTTTCGTACGAGCAGTACTTC.

The chain has TRBV19 and TRBJ1-1, with D possibly matching TRBD1 (6 bases). V was clipped by 6 bases and J by 3 bases, with 17 bases between them. This CDR3 region has 15 residues. Germline CDR1 reads LNHDA; CDR2 reads SQIVND (reference sequence). The DNA for the CDR3 is TGTGCCAGTAGCTCGGGACAAACTTTGGACACTGAAGCTTTCTTT. This sequence encodes CASSSGQTLDTEAFF.

The V call is TRBV2, the J call TRBJ2-3; a possible D gene is TRBD2 (6 bases). Trimming shortened V by 0 bases and J by 0 bases, and 7 bases separated the two germline ends. The CDR3 has 15 amino acids. The V gene's germline CDR1 is SNHLY and CDR2 FYNNEI. The CDR3 nucleotides are TGTGCCAGCAGTGAAGCGGGGGGAAGCACAGATACGCAGTATTTT. This encodes CASSEAGGSTDTQYF. The complete variable domain, with remaining parts taken from reference TRBV2 and TRBJ2-3, reads EPEVTQTPSHQVTQMGQEVILRCVPISNHLYFYWYRQILGQKVEFLVSFYNNEISEKSEIFDDQFSVERPDGSNFTLKIRSTKLEDSAMYFCASSEAGGSTDTQYFGPGTRLTVL.

The CDR3 DNA is TGTGCCAGCAGCCGCAGCGGGAGTAGCTCCTACGAGCAGTACTTC. Residues: CASSRSGSSSYEQYF. The chain joins TRBV28 to TRBJ2-7; 8 bases agree with TRBD2. Germline CDR1 is MDHEN and CDR2 is SYDVKM. Losses at the gene ends were 6 bases for V and 0 bases for J; bases not matched to a gene: 7. The CDR3 covers 15 residues.

The chain carries TRBV11-1 and TRBJ2-7, with D possibly TRBD2 on 5 matching bases. CDR1 is SGHAT, CDR2 FQDESV, per germline (reference sequence). The CDR3 spans 13 residues. V shed 6 bases and J shed 1 base, with 10 bases lying between them. DNA for the CDR3: TGTGCCAGCAGTAAGGACTTATCCTACGAGCAGTACTTC. Translated: CASSKDLSYEQYF.

The chain employs TRBV27 and TRBJ2-1; tentative D call: TRBD1 (5 bases). Germline values: CDR1 MNHEY, CDR2 SMNVEV (reference sequence). The CDR3 length is 14 residues. With 1 base removed from V and 7 bases from J, the gap between germline ends came to 11 bases. CDR3 coding DNA: TGTGCCAGCAGTTTATTAGGGGAAGGGAATGAGCAGTTCTTC. Amino acid sequence: CASSLLGEGNEQFF.

The chain is built from TRBV6-2 or TRBV6-3 and TRBJ1-4; D is possibly TRBD1 (5 bases). V lost 4 bases and J 4 bases, leaving 13 bases between the germline ends. The CDR3 runs 15 residues. CDR1 and CDR2 from the germline V gene are MNHEY and SVGEGT. The CDR3 protein is CASSSPDRGNEKLFF. In DNA, the CDR3 is TGTGCCAGCAGTTCTCCCGATAGGGGTAATGAAAAACTGTTTTTT.